This T cell receptor (beta chain) derives from a study of shared clonotypes between healthy human individuals. Profiled with immunoSEQ multiplex PCR; TCRdb holds only in-frame clones, not every one. The profile shows approximately 980,000 clones, approximately 76% of them singletons. The length of the CDR3 is 13 residues. Trimming removed 0 bases from V and 3 bases from J, with 4 bases in between. Germline lookup yields CDR1 SGHTS and CDR2 YDEGEE. The sequenced sample consisted of memory CD4+ T cells sorted from blood. Subset defined: CD45RA-negative fraction. This chain joins TRBV5-8 and TRBJ2-4; D remains ambiguous. The clonotype comes from a man aged 18 to 29 in good health. The CDR3 protein is CASSLGNKNIQYF. The CDR3 DNA sequence: TGTGCCAGCAGCTTGGGAAACAAAAACATTCAGTACTTC.